The 8 T cell receptor beta chains below come from one sample, sequenced in a study of blood T cell repertoires in COVID-19. TCRdb keeps only in-frame clones here, not all; method: immunoSEQ multiplex PCR. The repertoire holds approximately 270,000 clones, with roughly 85% as singletons. Sample: peripheral blood. These receptors originate from a woman in her 70s with acute or convalescent COVID-19.

The rearrangement uses TRBV19 and TRBJ1-1; D not certain. The CDR3 contains 17 residues. Per germline, CDR1 LNHDA and CDR2 SQIVND (reference sequence). V was trimmed by 7 bases and J by 1 base, leaving 22 bases between them. The DNA for the CDR3 is TGTGCCAGTAAATCCCCCGAACGGGTCCCCGGGAACACTGAAGCTTTCTTT. This sequence encodes CASKSPERVPGNTEAFF.

The chain combines TRBV27 with TRBJ2-1, with D perhaps TRBD2 (6 bases). The CDR3 sequence is 18 residues long. Germline assignment: CDR1 MNHEY and CDR2 SMNVEV (reference sequence). V was shortened by 1 base and J by 0 bases, with 16 bases between the two germline ends. CDR3 residues: CASSLLGGDLLSYNEQFF. The CDR3 DNA reads as TGTGCCAGCAGTTTATTAGGCGGGGACCTACTCTCCTACAATGAGCAGTTCTTC.

This rearrangement joins TRBV2 to TRBJ2-3; 8 nucleotides line up with TRBD2. CDR1 is SNHLY, CDR2 FYNNEI, per germline. The CDR3 is made up of 15 amino acids. V lost 6 bases, J lost 1 base, and 6 bases stayed unmatched. CDR3 loop: CASSSQRGRTDTQYF. The CDR3 bases are TGTGCCAGCAGCTCCCAGCGGGGGCGCACAGATACGCAGTATTTT.

The chain joins TRBV27 to TRBJ2-1; TRBD2 aligns across 14 bases. This CDR3 has 16 amino acids. The germline CDR1 and CDR2 sequences are MNHEY and SMNVEV (reference sequence). V trimming: 5 bases; J trimming: 10 bases; junction bases outside the gene matches: 10. Written as DNA, the CDR3 is TGTGCCAGCAGTCAGCGACTAGCGGGGGGGCCCAAAGAGCAGTTCTTC. It yields the protein CASSQRLAGGPKEQFF.

CDR3 sequence: CASSLGRGPLNTEAFF. The CDR3 DNA is TGTGCCAGCAGCTTAGGAAGGGGGCCATTGAACACTGAAGCTTTCTTT. The genes are TRBV7-9 and TRBJ1-1; 7 positions match TRBD1. The V and J ends lost 1 base and 0 bases, in that order; junction bases with no gene match: 5. Germline V gene sequence: CDR1 SEHNR, CDR2 FQNEAQ (reference sequence). This CDR3 spans 16 amino acids.

The genes are TRBV11-3 and TRBJ2-1; 7 nucleotides match TRBD1. With 5 bases clipped from V and 8 bases from J, the junction kept 15 bases outside the gene matches. CDR1 is SGHNT, CDR2 YENEEA, per germline. The length of the CDR3 is 16 residues. CDR3 loop: CASSPSRTGGFDEQFF. The CDR3 DNA is TGTGCCAGCAGCCCCTCAAGGACAGGTGGGTTCGATGAGCAGTTCTTC.

The chain couples TRBV3-1 (or the pseudogene TRBV3-2) to TRBJ2-7, with 8 bases lining up with TRBD1. Per the germline V gene, CDR1 is LGHDT and CDR2 is YNNKEL (reference sequence). With V trimmed by 8 bases and J by 6 bases, 6 bases remained unmatched. The CDR3 covers 12 residues. DNA of the CDR3: TGTGCCAGCGGACAGGGTCGGGGCGAGCAGTACTTC. This codes for CASGQGRGEQYF.

The chain couples TRBV5-1 to TRBJ1-4; the match to TRBD1 covers 7 bases. Germline V gene sequence: CDR1 SGHRS, CDR2 YFSETQ. The junction had 13 bases not matched to a gene; V was cut back by 4 bases and J by 4 bases. There are 17 residues in the CDR3. The CDR3 spells CASSRLPFRDSNEKLFF. The DNA of the CDR3 is TGCGCCAGCAGCCGGCTTCCATTCCGGGACAGTAATGAAAAACTGTTTTTT.